The 14 T cell receptor beta chains below were found in one sample sequenced in a study of blood T cell repertoires in COVID-19. Clones were sequenced by immunoSEQ multiplex PCR, and TCRdb holds only the in-frame ones, with some missing. In the table there are some 390,000 clones, more than 80% of which are singletons. The sample comprised PBMCs or T cells enriched from blood (not recorded which). These receptors were collected from a man aged 30 to 39 who had recovered from COVID-19.

This chain uses TRBV23-1 with TRBJ2-2, with no clear D. TRBV23-1 counts as an open reading frame of uncertain function. The CDR3 is made up of 18 amino acids. Trimming cost V 6 bases and J 6 bases, with 26 bases left between them. The CDR3 DNA sequence: TGCGCCAGCAGAGGTCTTTCTGCCGCGGATTCCGGAGCCGGGGAGCTGTTTTTT. As protein: CASRGLSAADSGAGELFF.

This chain joins TRBV9 and TRBJ2-7, with 7 bases that match TRBD1. The CDR3 contains 13 residues. Germline V gives CDR1 SGDLS, CDR2 YYNGEE. Trimming cost V 5 bases and J 1 base; bases outside gene matches: 3. CDR3 bases: TGTGCCAGCAGGGACAGGCCTTCCTACGAGCAGTACTTC. The encoded protein is CASRDRPSYEQYF.

The gene calls are TRBV24-1 and TRBJ1-2; 7 nucleotides match TRBD1. V trimming: 3 bases; J trimming: 3 bases; junction bases outside the gene matches: 0. CDR1 is KGHDR, CDR2 SFDVKD, per germline. This CDR3 is built from 13 residues. The CDR3 loop reads CATSDTGDYGYTF. The CDR3 DNA sequence: TGTGCCACCAGTGATACAGGGGACTATGGCTACACCTTC.

The rearrangement joins TRBV9 to TRBJ2-5; 10 bases are a match to TRBD2. Per the germline V gene, CDR1 is SGDLS and CDR2 is YYNGEE. There are 16 residues in the CDR3. J was trimmed by 5 bases and V by 3 bases; bases with no gene match: 10. CDR3 sequence reads: CASSAGALAGWETQYF. For the CDR3, the DNA is TGTGCCAGCAGCGCGGGGGCACTAGCGGGATGGGAGACCCAGTACTTC.

This chain connects TRBV18 to TRBJ2-7; 8 bases map to TRBD2. The ends lost 5 bases at V and 5 bases at J; junction bases unmatched: 8. CDR1 is KGHSH, CDR2 LQKENI, per germline. CDR3 length equals 14 residues. The CDR3 sequence is CASSWGISGNEQYF. CDR3 nucleotides: TGTGCCAGCTCATGGGGAATTAGCGGGAACGAGCAGTACTTC.

The rearrangement joins TRBV7-9 to TRBJ2-1, with 8 bases lining up with TRBD1. The CDR3 is 16 residues long. CDR1 and CDR2 from the germline V gene are SEHNR and FQNEAQ (reference sequence). Trimming took 2 bases from V and 8 from J; bases not matched to a gene: 11. CDR3 sequence reads: CASSLYGRGQGDEQFF. The CDR3 DNA follows: TGTGCCAGCAGCTTATACGGGCGCGGACAGGGAGATGAGCAGTTCTTC. The whole variable domain, remainder taken from reference TRBV7-9 and TRBJ2-1, is DTGVSQNPRHKITKRGQNVTFRCDPISEHNRLYWYRQTLGQGPEFLTYFQNEAQLEKSRLLSDRFSAERPKGSFSTLEIQRTEQGDSAMYLCASSLYGRGQGDEQFFGPGTRLTVL.

This clone has only one observation. The CDR3 reads CASRRGFEQFF. In DNA, the CDR3 is TGTGCCAGCCGAAGGGGGTTTGAGCAGTTCTTC. This sequence joins TRBV28 and TRBJ2-1, with D possibly matching TRBD1 (6 bases). Trimming left V 8 bases short and J 9 bases short, with 11 bases between. CDR3 length equals 11 residues. CDR1 and CDR2 (germline): MDHEN, SYDVKM.

J is TRBJ1-6 and V is TRBV3-1 (or the pseudogene TRBV3-2); D ambiguous. CDR1 and CDR2 (germline): LGHDT, YNNKEL (reference sequence). V dropped 3 bases and J dropped 10 bases, with 16 bases sitting between them. The CDR3 sequence is 15 residues long. This chain's CDR3 is CASSQADLVPSPLHF. The CDR3 nucleotides are TGTGCCAGCAGCCAGGCAGACTTAGTCCCGTCACCCCTCCACTTT.

The chain employs TRBV5-4 and TRBJ2-5; 8 bases are a match to TRBD2. CDR3 length equals 14 residues. Germline CDR1 and CDR2: SGHNT and YYREEE (reference sequence). The V and J ends lost 3 bases and 6 bases, in that order; junction bases with no gene match: 7. This CDR3 reads CASSSGGTSQTQYF. CDR3 DNA sequence: TGTGCCAGCAGCTCTGGTGGGACTAGTCAGACCCAGTACTTC.

The chain combines TRBV28 with TRBJ2-7, with 10 bases identical to TRBD2. This CDR3 region has 17 residues. CDR1 and CDR2 from the germline V gene are MDHEN and SYDVKM. V gave up 6 bases and J gave up 0 bases; unmatched junction bases: 11. The CDR3 sequence: CASSPVGLAASSYEQYF. The CDR3 DNA follows: TGTGCCAGCAGCCCCGTCGGACTAGCGGCTAGCTCCTACGAGCAGTACTTC.

This clone was seen once. J is TRBJ1-5 and V is TRBV2; a weak D match, TRBD1 (6 bases). Germline V CDR1 and CDR2: SNHLY, FYNNEI. This CDR3 has 19 residues. V lost 1 base, J lost 1 base, and 20 bases lay in between. The CDR3 here is CASSEVRQDVWPSNQPQHF. DNA for the CDR3: TGTGCCAGCAGTGAAGTAAGACAGGATGTTTGGCCAAGCAATCAGCCCCAGCATTTT.

The chain uses TRBV28 and TRBJ1-1; TRBD1 is a possible D gene (6 bases). CDR1 is MDHEN and CDR2 is SYDVKM in the germline V gene. The ends were cut back, 5 bases at V and 2 bases at J, with 18 bases in the middle. The CDR3 consists of 16 residues. The DNA for the CDR3 is TGTGCCAGCAGTCCCTCACACCCAGGGGTTAACACTGAAGCTTTCTTT. Its translation is CASSPSHPGVNTEAFF.

The chain uses TRBV6-4 and TRBJ1-1, with 7 nucleotides matching TRBD1. Trimming removed 6 bases from V and 7 bases from J; junction bases left unmatched: 5. This CDR3 spans 12 amino acids. Germline lookup yields CDR1 MRHNA and CDR2 SNTAGT. The CDR3 DNA reads TGTGCCAGCAGACAGGGGAGTGGTGAAGCTTTCTTT. Amino acid sequence: CASRQGSGEAFF.

The chain joins TRBV3-1 (or the pseudogene TRBV3-2) to TRBJ2-2; D might be TRBD2 (5 bases). This CDR3 has 14 residues. Germline CDR1 is LGHDT and CDR2 is YNNKEL (reference sequence). Between the trimmed V and J ends, which lost 4 bases and 5 bases, there was a span of 11 bases. The CDR3 DNA sequence: TGTGCCAGCAGCCCTCAGGACTTAACCGGGGAGCTGTTTTTT. This sequence encodes CASSPQDLTGELFF.